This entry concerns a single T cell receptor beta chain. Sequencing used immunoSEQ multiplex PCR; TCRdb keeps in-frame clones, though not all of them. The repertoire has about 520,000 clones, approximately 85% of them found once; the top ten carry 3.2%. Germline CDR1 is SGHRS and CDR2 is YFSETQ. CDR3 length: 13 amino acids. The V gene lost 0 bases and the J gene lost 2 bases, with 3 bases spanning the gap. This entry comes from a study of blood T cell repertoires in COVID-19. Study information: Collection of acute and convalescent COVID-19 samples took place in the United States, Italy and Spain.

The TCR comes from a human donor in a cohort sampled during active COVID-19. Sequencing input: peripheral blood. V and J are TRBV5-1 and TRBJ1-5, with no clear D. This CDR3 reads CASSLAGNQPQHF. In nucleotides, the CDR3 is TGCGCCAGCAGCTTGGCAGGCAATCAGCCCCAGCATTTT.